This T cell receptor beta chain was sequenced during a study of chemoradiotherapy in HPV16-positive cancers. CDR1 and CDR2 from the germline V gene are ENHRY and SYGVKD. Trimming stripped 0 bases from V and 0 bases from J, with 9 bases between. This CDR3 region has 16 residues. Repeated repertoire sampling spanned the course of chemoradiotherapy. Study-level results: During treatment, candidate HPV-specific clones and E7-related motifs expanded in tumor. HPV-responsive T-cell expansion during chemoradiotherapy was linked to improved recurrence-free survival in HPV16-positive patients. The functional HPV-specific definition rests on just a couple of HPV16-positive patients.

Here immunoSEQ multiplex PCR was the method, and the copy in TCRdb shows in-frame clones only, minus some. This table holds roughly 70,000 clones, roughly 86% found once. A word on this clone: Its antigen is not known.

This specimen consisted of blood, obtained from a patient who underwent chemoradiotherapy. The gene calls are TRBV10-3 and TRBJ2-1, with D unresolved. The TCR originated in a human donor with HPV-associated anogenital cancer. CDR3 loop: CAISESDVLSYNEQFF. CDR3 nucleotides: TGTGCCATCAGTGAGTCGGACGTACTCTCCTACAATGAGCAGTTCTTC.